The rows below give T cell receptor beta chains drawn from one sample of a study of blood T cell repertoires in COVID-19. Method: immunoSEQ multiplex PCR; TCRdb's copy keeps in-frame clones and lacks some. The sample lists 55,000 to 70,000 clones; approximately 89% were seen once. Source material: peripheral blood. The receptor source for this set is a man between 60 and 75 years old with acute or convalescent COVID-19. Both conserved end residues are part of each CDR3. The D gene is left open where the match is weak. Clone size is given for some rows only: seen once, a few or many times, or a class if the clone is expanded.

d_call clone_size j_call v_call cdr3_aa cdr3_nt
NA NA TRBJ1-1 TRBV5-1 CASSLETETEAFF TGCGCCAGCAGCTTGGAAACCGAGACTGAAGCTTTCTTT
NA few TRBJ1-5 TRBV6-2/TRBV6-3 CASSYEKPGHQPQHF TGTGCCAGCAGTTACGAGAAGCCTGGGCATCAGCCCCAGCATTTT
TRBD2 NA TRBJ2-1 TRBV6-6 CASSLSAGGPLDEQFF TGTGCCAGCAGTCTCTCAGCGGGGGGCCCCTTGGATGAGCAGTTCTTC
TRBD1 NA TRBJ1-6 TRBV27 CASSLVGRGSSPLHF TGTGCCAGCAGTTTAGTCGGCAGGGGGTCTTCACCCCTCCACTTT
TRBD1 NA TRBJ1-1 TRBV18 CASVLPNRGQLNTEAFF TGTGCCAGCGTCCTTCCCAACCGGGGACAGCTAAACACTGAAGCTTTCTTT
TRBD1 NA TRBJ1-1 TRBV6-1 CASSEGGQMNTEAFF TGTGCCAGCAGTGAAGGGGGACAGATGAACACTGAAGCTTTCTTT
NA NA TRBJ1-6 TRBV4-3 CASSQGRGSPLHF TGCGCCAGCAGCCAAGGAAGGGGTTCACCCCTCCACTTT
TRBD2 NA TRBJ2-2 TRBV3-1/TRBV3-2 CASSQVAGGPTGELFF TGTGCCAGCAGCCAAGTTGCGGGAGGCCCCACCGGGGAGCTGTTTTTT
NA NA TRBJ1-6 TRBV5-4 CASSLGQANSPLHF TGTGCCAGCAGCTTGGGACAGGCAAATTCACCCCTCCACTTT
TRBD1 NA TRBJ2-5 TRBV2 CATSADRGRETQYF TGTGCCACCTCCGCGGACAGGGGGAGGGAGACCCAGTACTTC
TRBD1 few TRBJ1-2 TRBV6-2/TRBV6-3 CASSYSSTGGATDYGYTF TGTGCCAGCAGTTACTCGAGTACAGGGGGCGCGACAGACTATGGCTACACCTTC
NA NA TRBJ2-1 TRBV4-3 CASSQEVGTQVSRQFF TGCGCCAGCAGCCAAGAAGTAGGGACTCAAGTCTCTCGGCAGTTCTTC
NA NA TRBJ1-1 TRBV30 CAAGWAEAFF TGTGCCGCGGGGTGGGCTGAAGCTTTCTTT
NA NA TRBJ2-7 TRBV6-5 CAIREASSYEQYF TGTGCGATCAGGGAGGCTAGCTCCTACGAGCAGTACTTC
TRBD2 NA TRBJ2-2 TRBV3-1/TRBV3-2 CASSYGTSGGELFF TGTGCCAGCAGTTATGGGACTAGCGGGGGGGAGCTGTTTTTT
NA NA TRBJ2-1 TRBV7-9 CASSFGAAGPNEQFF TGTGCCAGCAGCTTCGGAGCGGCCGGGCCTAATGAGCAGTTCTTC
NA once TRBJ1-1 TRBV2 CASSEDGGITEAFF TGTGCCAGCAGTGAAGATGGAGGGATAACTGAAGCTTTCTTT
NA NA TRBJ2-7 TRBV29-1 CSVIWAGKNEQYF TGCAGCGTTATTTGGGCCGGTAAGAACGAGCAGTACTTC
NA NA TRBJ1-2 TRBV12-1 CASRVGGNYGYTF TGTGCCAGCCGCGTCGGAGGGAACTATGGCTACACCTTC
TRBD2 NA TRBJ2-1 TRBV19 CASSVSGGANNEQFF TGTGCCAGTAGTGTCAGCGGGGGGGCAAATAATGAGCAGTTCTTC
NA NA TRBJ2-3 TRBV21-1 CASTHTDTQYF TGTGCCAGCACCCACACAGATACGCAGTATTTT
NA NA TRBJ1-2 TRBV29-1 CSVAGVEATSNYGYTF TGCAGCGTTGCCGGTGTTGAAGCAACCTCTAACTATGGCTACACCTTC